This TCR beta chain was identified during a study of CD8 T cells in Susac syndrome. Trimming cost V 1 base and J 6 bases, with 11 bases left between them. The CDR3 sequence is 14 residues long. Germline loops: CDR1 LGHDT, CDR2 YNNKEL (reference sequence). This clonotype was detected a few times. RNA, at roughly 0.45 to 1 ug, was reverse transcribed with random hexamers. TCRdb reprocessed the immunoSEQ multiplex PCR reads via MiXCR and lists one record per CDR3 protein. The sample holds 150,000 to 200,000 distinct CDR3 sequences, around 94% seen once. The sample taken for sequencing was CD4+ T cells from PBMCs. The chain employs TRBV3-1 and TRBJ2-3; D gene unclear. The origin of this receptor is a human donor in good health. The CDR3 bases are TGTGCCAGCAGCCAAGGCGTTAGCTCCGATACGCAGTATTTT. Translated, it gives CASSQGVSSDTQYF.